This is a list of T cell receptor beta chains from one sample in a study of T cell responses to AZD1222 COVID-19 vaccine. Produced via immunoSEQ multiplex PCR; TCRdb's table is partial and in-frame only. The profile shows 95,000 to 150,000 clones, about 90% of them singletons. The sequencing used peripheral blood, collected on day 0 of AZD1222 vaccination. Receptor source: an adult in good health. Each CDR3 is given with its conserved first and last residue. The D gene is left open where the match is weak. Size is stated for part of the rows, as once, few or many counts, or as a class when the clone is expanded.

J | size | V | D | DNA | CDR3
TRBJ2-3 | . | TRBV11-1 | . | TGTGCCAGCAGCCCAGCTCCAGATACGCAGTATTTT | CASSPAPDTQYF
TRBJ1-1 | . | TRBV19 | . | TGTGCCAGTAGTATAATCCGGGACACTGAAGCTTTCTTT | CASSIIRDTEAFF
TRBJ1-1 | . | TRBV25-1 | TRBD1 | TGTGCCAGCAGTGATAGGGACAGACTGAACACTGAAGCTTTCTTT | CASSDRDRLNTEAFF
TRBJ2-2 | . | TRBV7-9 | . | TGTGCCAGCAGCCAGAGAAGTGGGAGTTCAAACACCGGGGAGCTGTTTTTT | CASSQRSGSSNTGELFF
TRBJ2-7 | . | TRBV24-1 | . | TGTGCCACCAGTACCCCAGCCGACACCCTCCCCTACGAGCAGTACTTC | CATSTPADTLPYEQYF
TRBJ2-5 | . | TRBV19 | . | TGTGCCAGTAGTATCCCGGGGTCCCAAGAGACCCAGTACTTC | CASSIPGSQETQYF
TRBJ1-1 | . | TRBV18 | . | TGTGCCAGCTCAGGGGCTTATGGTTGGGGAAACACTGAAGCTTTCTTT | CASSGAYGWGNTEAFF
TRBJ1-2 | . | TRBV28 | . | TGTGCCAGCAGGGGGGCAGCCGCTCACTTCGGTTACACCTTC | CASRGAAAHFGYTF
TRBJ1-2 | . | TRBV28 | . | TGTGCCAGCAGATCAGGGGTTGGCTATGGCTACACCTTC | CASRSGVGYGYTF
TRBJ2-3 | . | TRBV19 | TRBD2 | TGTGCCAGTAGTATGACCGGTCGGGAGGGCCGGCTATCTACGCAGTATTTT | CASSMTGREGRLSTQYF
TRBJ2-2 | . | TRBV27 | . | TGTGCCAGCAGTGACGACAAAAACACCGGGGAGCTGTTTTTT | CASSDDKNTGELFF
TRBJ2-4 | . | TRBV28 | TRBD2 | TGTGCCAGCAGCTCCGGGACTAGCGACGGGACAAACATTCAGTACTTC | CASSSGTSDGTNIQYF
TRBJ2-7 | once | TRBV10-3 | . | TGTGCCATCAGTCCCATTAGCTCCTACGAGCAGTACTTC | CAISPISSYEQYF
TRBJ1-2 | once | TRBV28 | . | TGTGCCAGCAGTTCAGGGACATATGGCTACACCTTC | CASSSGTYGYTF
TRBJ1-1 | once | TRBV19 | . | TGTGCCAGTAGTCCCAGAGGAGAAAACACTGAAGCTTTCTTT | CASSPRGENTEAFF
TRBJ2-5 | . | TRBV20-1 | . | TGCAGTGGACTAGGCGGAGAGACCCAGTACTTC | CSGLGGETQYF
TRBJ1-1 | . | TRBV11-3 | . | TGTGCCAGCAGCGCCACAGTAGACACTGAAGCTTTCTTT | CASSATVDTEAFF
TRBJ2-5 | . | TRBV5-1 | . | TGCGCCAGCAGCTTGGAGGGAGGCATTAAGGAGACCCAGTACTTC | CASSLEGGIKETQYF
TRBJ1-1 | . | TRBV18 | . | TGTGCCAGCTCACCACAGGAGAACACTGAAGCTTTCTTT | CASSPQENTEAFF
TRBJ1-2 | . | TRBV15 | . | TGTGCCACCAGCAGAGATTTCCCTGGGTCTACTCTGGGTTTTAACTATGGCTACACCTTC | CATSRDFPGSTLGFNYGYTF
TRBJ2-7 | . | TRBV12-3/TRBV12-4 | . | TGTGCCAGCTGGAGGGGGGAGGCCTACGAGCAGTACTTC | CASWRGEAYEQYF
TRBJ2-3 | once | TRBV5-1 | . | TGCGCCAGCAGCTTGGTGGCGTCGGGTACGCAGTATTTT | CASSLVASGTQYF
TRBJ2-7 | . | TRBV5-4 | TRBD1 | TGTGCCAGCAGTACCGGGACAGTCTACGAGCAGTACTTC | CASSTGTVYEQYF
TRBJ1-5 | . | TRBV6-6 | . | TGTGCCAGCAGTTATTCTGTCACCCGGGGTGATCAGCCCCAGCATTTT | CASSYSVTRGDQPQHF
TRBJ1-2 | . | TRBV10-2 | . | TGCGCCAGCCGGGGGGGGCGCACCGGCTATGGCTACACCTTC | CASRGGRTGYGYTF
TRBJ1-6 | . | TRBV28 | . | TGTGCCACCTCCCCCGGGGGAACCCTCCACTTT | CATSPGGTLHF
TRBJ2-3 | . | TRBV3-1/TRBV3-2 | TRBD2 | TGTGCCAGCAGCCTCCGGACTAGCGGGAGCATCGATACGCAGTATTTT | CASSLRTSGSIDTQYF
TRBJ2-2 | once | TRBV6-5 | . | TGTGCCAGCCTATCGCTCCCCGGGGAGCTGTTTTTT | CASLSLPGELFF
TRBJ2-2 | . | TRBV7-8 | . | TGTGCCAGCAGCCGCGTGTGGGCGGGCTACACCGGGGAGCTGTTTTTT | CASSRVWAGYTGELFF
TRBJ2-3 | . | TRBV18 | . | TGTGCCAGCTCACCATCCTTCACAGATACGCAGTATTTT | CASSPSFTDTQYF
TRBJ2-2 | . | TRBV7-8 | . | TGTGCCAGCAGTTCCGTCGGGACCGTGAACACCGGGGAGCTGTTTTTT | CASSSVGTVNTGELFF
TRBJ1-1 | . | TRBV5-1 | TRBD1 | TGCGCCAGCAGCCGGGACAGGCAAGTTGCTGAAGCTTTCTTT | CASSRDRQVAEAFF
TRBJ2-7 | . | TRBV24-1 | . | TGTGCCAGCATCAGTCTAGAAATCTCCTACGAGCAGTACTTC | CASISLEISYEQYF
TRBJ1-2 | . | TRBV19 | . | TGTGCCAGCGCACAGTATACTAACTATGGCTACACCTTC | CASAQYTNYGYTF
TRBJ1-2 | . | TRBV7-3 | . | TGTGCCAGCAGCTTAGGCGGAGGGGAGGGCTACACCTTC | CASSLGGGEGYTF
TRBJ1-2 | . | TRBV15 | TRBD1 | TGTGCCACCAGCAGAGAGACAGGGGATGGCTACACCTTC | CATSRETGDGYTF
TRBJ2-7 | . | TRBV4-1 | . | TGCGCCAGCAGCCAAGATCCCGGGACCTCCTACGAGCAGTACTTC | CASSQDPGTSYEQYF
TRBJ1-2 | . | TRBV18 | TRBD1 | TGTGCCAGCTCACCGGACGGACAGGGGGTCTATGGCTACACCTTC | CASSPDGQGVYGYTF
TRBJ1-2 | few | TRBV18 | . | TGTGCCAGCTCACCAGGGCCCCTGGACTATGGCTACACCTTC | CASSPGPLDYGYTF
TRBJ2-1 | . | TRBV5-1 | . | TGCGCCAGCAGCTTGAGTCCCTCGGGGACAAGCTCCTACAATGAGCAGTTCTTC | CASSLSPSGTSSYNEQFF
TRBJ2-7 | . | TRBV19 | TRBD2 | TGTGCCAGTAGTCCGACTAGCGGGGGGGCCCACGAGCAGTACTTC | CASSPTSGGAHEQYF
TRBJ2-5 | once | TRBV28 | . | TGTGCCAGCAGTCTTAGGGGGGAGACCCAGTACTTC | CASSLRGETQYF
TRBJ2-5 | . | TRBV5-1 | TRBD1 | TGCGCCAGCAGCTTGGCCTACACAGGGGGCGGTCAAGAGACCCAGTACTTC | CASSLAYTGGGQETQYF
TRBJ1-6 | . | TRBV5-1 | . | TGCGCCAGCAGCTTAGGACCCAACAATTCACCCCTCCACTTT | CASSLGPNNSPLHF
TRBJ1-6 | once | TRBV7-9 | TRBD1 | TGTGCCAGCAGTCGACAGGGTAACTCACCCCTCCACTTT | CASSRQGNSPLHF
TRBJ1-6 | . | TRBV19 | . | TGTGCCAGTAGTATGATTCAGGAACGTTCACCCCTCCACTTT | CASSMIQERSPLHF
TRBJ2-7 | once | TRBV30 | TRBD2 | TGTGCCTGGAGACTCACGGGACTAGCGGGAGGGTACGAGCAGTACTTC | CAWRLTGLAGGYEQYF
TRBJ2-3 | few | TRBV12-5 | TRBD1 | TGTGCTAGTAAGGGGGCCGCAGATACGCAGTATTTT | CASKGAADTQYF
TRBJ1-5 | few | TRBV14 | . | TGTGCCAGCAGCCAAGAGATAAAGAAGGGCTCCAATCAGCCCCAGCATTTT | CASSQEIKKGSNQPQHF
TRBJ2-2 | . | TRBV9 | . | TGTGCCAGCAGCGTAAGGTCCGGGAGCGGCGACACCGGGGAGCTGTTTTTT | CASSVRSGSGDTGELFF
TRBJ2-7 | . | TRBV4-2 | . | TGTGCCAGCAGCCTAGGAGGACAGTACGAGCAGTACTTC | CASSLGGQYEQYF
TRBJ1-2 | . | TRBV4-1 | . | TGCGCCAGCAGCCAAGAGATCTCTGGGAACAGCCTCCCTAACTATGGCTACACCTTC | CASSQEISGNSLPNYGYTF
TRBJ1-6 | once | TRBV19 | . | TGTGCCAGTAGTGCGAATAATTCACCCCTCCACTTT | CASSANNSPLHF
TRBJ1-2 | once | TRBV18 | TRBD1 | TGTGCCAGCTCACAAAGTCGGGACAGGATAAATGGCTACACCTTC | CASSQSRDRINGYTF
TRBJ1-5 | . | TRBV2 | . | TGTGCCAGCAGTGAAGAGGGCCAGCCCCAGCATTTT | CASSEEGQPQHF
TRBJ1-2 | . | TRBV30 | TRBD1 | TGTGCCTGGAGTTGGACAGGGGGCTATGGCTACACCTTC | CAWSWTGGYGYTF
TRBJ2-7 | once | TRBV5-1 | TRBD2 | TGCGCCAGCAGCTTGGATATCGGGACTACGGACGAGCAGTACTTC | CASSLDIGTTDEQYF
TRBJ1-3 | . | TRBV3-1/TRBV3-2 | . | TGTGCCAGCAGCCAAAATACCCATCTGGGAAACACCATATATTTT | CASSQNTHLGNTIYF
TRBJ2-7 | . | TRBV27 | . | TGTGCCAGCAGTTTATTGCACAGGGAGCAGTACTTC | CASSLLHREQYF
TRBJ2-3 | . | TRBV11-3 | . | TGTGCCAGCAGCTTAGCGGGGGTCACAGATACGCAGTATTTT | CASSLAGVTDTQYF